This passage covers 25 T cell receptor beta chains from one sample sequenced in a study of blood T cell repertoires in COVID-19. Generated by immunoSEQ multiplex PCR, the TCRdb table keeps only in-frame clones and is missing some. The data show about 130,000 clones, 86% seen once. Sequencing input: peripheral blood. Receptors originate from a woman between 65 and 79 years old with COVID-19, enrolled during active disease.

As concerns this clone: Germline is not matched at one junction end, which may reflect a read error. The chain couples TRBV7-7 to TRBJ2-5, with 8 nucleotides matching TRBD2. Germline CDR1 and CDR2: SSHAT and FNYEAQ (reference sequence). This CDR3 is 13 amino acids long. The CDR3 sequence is CASSLAGRETQYF. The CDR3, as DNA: TGTGCTAGCAGCTTAGCGGGGAGAGAGACCCAGTACTTC.

DNA for the CDR3: TGCGCCAGCAGCTTGAGGCTAGCGGGGGACAATGAGCAGTTCTTC. Protein product: CASSLRLAGDNEQFF. The rearrangement uses TRBV5-1 and TRBJ2-1; 10 bases line up with TRBD2. The V segment lost 1 base and the J segment 5 bases; nucleotides outside the gene matches: 3. The CDR3 runs 15 residues. The germline CDR1 and CDR2 sequences are SGHRS and YFSETQ. The full variable domain, its missing parts supplied by reference TRBV5-1 and TRBJ2-1, is KAGVTQTPRYLIKTRGQQVTLSCSPISGHRSVSWYQQTPGQGLQFLFEYFSETQRNKGNFPGRFSGRQFSNSRSEMNVSTLELGDSALYLCASSLRLAGDNEQFFGPGTRLTVL.

CDR3 nucleotide sequence: TGTGCCAGCAGCTTGGCCGACAGGGCTTCACCCCTCCACTTT. Its protein product is CASSLADRASPLHF. V usage is TRBV5-6 and J usage is TRBJ1-6; 7 bases agree with TRBD1. V dropped 0 bases and J dropped 9; count of bases not matched to a gene: 3. This CDR3 contains 14 residues. CDR1 is SGHDT, CDR2 YYEEEE, per germline.

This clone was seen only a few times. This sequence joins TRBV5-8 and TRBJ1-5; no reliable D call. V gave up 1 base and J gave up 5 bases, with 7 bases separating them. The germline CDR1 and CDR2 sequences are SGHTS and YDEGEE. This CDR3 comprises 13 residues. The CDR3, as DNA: TGTGCCAGCAGCTTGCAAGCGGATCAGCCCCAGCATTTT. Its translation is CASSLQADQPQHF.

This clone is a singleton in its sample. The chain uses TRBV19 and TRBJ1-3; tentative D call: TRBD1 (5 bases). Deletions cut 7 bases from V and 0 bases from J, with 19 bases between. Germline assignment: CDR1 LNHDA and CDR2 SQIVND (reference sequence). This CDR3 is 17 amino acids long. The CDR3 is CASIPTRGSLSGNTIYF. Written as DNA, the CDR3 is TGTGCCAGTATCCCCACGCGGGGGTCACTCTCTGGAAACACCATATATTTT. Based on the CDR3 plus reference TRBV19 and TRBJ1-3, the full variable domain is DGGITQSPKYLFRKEGQNVTLSCEQNLNHDAMYWYRQDPGQGLRLIYYSQIVNDFQKGDIAEGYSVSREKKESFPLTVTSAQKNPTAFYLCASIPTRGSLSGNTIYFGEGSWLTVV.

CDR3 region: CASILTGGPQGKLFF. CDR3 sequence (DNA): TGTGCCAGCATCCTAACAGGGGGTCCCCAAGGAAAACTGTTTTTT. This sequence joins TRBV6-5 and TRBJ1-4, with 8 bases matching TRBD1. V shed 7 bases, J shed 10 bases, and the junction held 14 bases outside the gene matches. The germline CDR1 and CDR2 sequences are MNHEY and SVGAGI. The CDR3 sequence is 15 residues long.

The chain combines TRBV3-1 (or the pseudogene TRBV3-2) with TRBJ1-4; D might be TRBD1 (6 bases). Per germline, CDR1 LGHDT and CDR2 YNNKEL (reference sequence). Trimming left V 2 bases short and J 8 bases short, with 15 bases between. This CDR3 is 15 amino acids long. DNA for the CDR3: TGTGCCAGCAGCCAAAATACAGGGAGGGGGGAAAAACTGTTTTTT. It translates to CASSQNTGRGEKLFF.

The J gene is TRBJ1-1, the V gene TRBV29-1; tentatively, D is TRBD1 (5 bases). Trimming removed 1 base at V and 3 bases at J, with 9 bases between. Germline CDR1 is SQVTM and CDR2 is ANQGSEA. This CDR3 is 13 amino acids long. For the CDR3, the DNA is TGCAGCGTTGAAGCAGGGTTTGACACTGAAGCTTTCTTT. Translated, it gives CSVEAGFDTEAFF.

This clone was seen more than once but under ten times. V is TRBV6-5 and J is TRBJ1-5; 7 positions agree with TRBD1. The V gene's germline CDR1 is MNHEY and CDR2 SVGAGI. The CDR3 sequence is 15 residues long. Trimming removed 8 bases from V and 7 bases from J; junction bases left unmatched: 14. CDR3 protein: CASFSLQGRWQPQHF. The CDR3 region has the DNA TGTGCCAGCTTTTCACTACAGGGGCGGTGGCAGCCCCAGCATTTT.

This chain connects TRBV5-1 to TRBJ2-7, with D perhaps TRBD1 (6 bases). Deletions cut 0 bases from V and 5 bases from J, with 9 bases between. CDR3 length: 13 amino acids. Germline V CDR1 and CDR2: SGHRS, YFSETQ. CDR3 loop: CASSLGQVHEQYF. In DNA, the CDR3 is TGCGCCAGCAGCTTGGGACAGGTTCACGAGCAGTACTTC.

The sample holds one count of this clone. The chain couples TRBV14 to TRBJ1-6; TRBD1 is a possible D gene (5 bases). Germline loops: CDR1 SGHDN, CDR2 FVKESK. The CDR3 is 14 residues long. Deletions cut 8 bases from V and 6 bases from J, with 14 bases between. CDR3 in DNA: TGTGCCAGCGGAATTGGCGGGGGTAATTCACCCCTCCACTTT. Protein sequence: CASGIGGGNSPLHF.

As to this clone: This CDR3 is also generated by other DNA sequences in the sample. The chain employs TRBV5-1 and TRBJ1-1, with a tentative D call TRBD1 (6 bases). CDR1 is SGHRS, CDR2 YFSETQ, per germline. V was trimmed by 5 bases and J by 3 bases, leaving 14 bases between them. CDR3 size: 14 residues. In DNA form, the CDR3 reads TGCGCCAGCAGGCCGGACAGCAGGGACACTGAAGCTTTCTTT. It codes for CASRPDSRDTEAFF.

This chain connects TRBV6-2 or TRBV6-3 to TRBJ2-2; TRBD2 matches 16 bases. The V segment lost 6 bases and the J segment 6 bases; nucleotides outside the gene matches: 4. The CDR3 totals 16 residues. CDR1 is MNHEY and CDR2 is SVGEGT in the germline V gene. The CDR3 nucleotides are TGTGCCAGCAGCCAGGGACTAGCGGGGGGGCCCGGGGAGCTGTTTTTT. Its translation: CASSQGLAGGPGELFF.

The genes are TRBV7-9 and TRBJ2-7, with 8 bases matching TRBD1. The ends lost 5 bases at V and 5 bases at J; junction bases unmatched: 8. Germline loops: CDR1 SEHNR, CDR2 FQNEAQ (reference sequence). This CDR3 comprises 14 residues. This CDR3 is CASSTGQGSDEQYF. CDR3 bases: TGTGCCAGCAGCACTGGACAGGGTTCCGACGAGCAGTACTTC.

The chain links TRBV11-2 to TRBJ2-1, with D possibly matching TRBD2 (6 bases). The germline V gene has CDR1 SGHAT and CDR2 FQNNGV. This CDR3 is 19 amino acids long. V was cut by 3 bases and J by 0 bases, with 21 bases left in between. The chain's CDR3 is CASSLEGRRGPYSYNEQFF. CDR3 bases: TGTGCCAGCAGCTTGGAGGGCCGGCGGGGTCCATACTCCTACAATGAGCAGTTCTTC.

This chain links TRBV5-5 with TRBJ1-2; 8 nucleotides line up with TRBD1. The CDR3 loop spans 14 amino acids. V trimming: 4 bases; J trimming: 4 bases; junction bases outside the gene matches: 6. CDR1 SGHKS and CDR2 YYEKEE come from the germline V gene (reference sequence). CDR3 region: CASSRDRPAYGYTF. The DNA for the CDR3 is TGTGCCAGCAGCAGGGACAGGCCCGCCTATGGCTACACCTTC.

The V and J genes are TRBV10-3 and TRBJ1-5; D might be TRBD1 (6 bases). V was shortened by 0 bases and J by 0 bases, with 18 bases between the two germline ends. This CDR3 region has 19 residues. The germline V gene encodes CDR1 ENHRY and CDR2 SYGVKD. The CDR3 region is CAISESIIPDRVSNQPQHF. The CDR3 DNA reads TGTGCCATCAGTGAGTCGATAATCCCGGACAGAGTTAGCAATCAGCCCCAGCATTTT.

The CDR3 loop reads CASSFSPGLYEQYF. As DNA, the CDR3 is TGTGCCAGCAGCTTCAGTCCAGGACTCTACGAGCAGTACTTC. The chain employs TRBV7-2 and TRBJ2-7; D is perhaps TRBD2 (5 bases). The germline V gene has CDR1 SGHTA and CDR2 FQGNSA. The V and J ends lost 3 bases and 3 bases respectively, with 12 bases between them. The CDR3 extends over 14 amino acids.

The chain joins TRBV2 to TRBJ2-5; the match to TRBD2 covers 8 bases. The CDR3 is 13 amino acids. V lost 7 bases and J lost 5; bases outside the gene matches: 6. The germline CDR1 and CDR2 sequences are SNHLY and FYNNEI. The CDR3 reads CASIELAAETQYF. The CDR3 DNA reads TGTGCCAGCATCGAACTAGCGGCGGAGACCCAGTACTTC.

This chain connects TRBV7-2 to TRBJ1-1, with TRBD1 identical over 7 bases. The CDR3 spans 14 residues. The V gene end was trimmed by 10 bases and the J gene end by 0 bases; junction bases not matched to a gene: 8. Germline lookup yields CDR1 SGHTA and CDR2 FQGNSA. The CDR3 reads CATQRGTVNTEAFF. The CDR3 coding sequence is TGTGCCACCCAGCGGGGGACAGTGAACACTGAAGCTTTCTTT.

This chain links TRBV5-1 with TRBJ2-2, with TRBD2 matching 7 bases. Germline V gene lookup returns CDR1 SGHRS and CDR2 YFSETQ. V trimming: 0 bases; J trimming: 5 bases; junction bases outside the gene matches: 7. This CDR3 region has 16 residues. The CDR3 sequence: CASSLGGVGGTGELFF. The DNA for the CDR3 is TGCGCCAGCAGCTTGGGCGGTGTCGGGGGGACCGGGGAGCTGTTTTTT.

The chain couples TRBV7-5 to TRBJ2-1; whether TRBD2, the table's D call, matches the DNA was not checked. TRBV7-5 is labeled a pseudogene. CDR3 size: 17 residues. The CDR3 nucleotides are TGTGTCAGAAGCTTAGATATGTCCGGGGTCTCCTACAATGAGCAGTTCTTC. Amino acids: CVRSLDMSGVSYNEQFF.

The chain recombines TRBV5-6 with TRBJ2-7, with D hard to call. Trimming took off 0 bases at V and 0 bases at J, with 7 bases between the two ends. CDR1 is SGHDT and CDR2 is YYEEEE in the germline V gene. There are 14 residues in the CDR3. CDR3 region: CASSLAEYSYEQYF. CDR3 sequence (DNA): TGTGCCAGCAGCTTGGCCGAGTACTCCTACGAGCAGTACTTC. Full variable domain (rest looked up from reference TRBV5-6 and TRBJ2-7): DAGVTQSPTHLIKTRGQQVTLRCSPKSGHDTVSWYQQALGQGPQFIFQYYEEEERQRGNFPDRFSGHQFPNYSSELNVNALLLGDSALYLCASSLAEYSYEQYFGPGTRLTVT.

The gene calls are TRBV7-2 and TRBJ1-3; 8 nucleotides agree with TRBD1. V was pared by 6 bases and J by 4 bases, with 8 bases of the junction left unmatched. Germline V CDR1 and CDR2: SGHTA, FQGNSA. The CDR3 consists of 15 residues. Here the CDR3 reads CASRVQGGRGNTIYF. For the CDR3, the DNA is TGTGCCAGCAGGGTACAGGGGGGAAGGGGAAACACCATATATTTT. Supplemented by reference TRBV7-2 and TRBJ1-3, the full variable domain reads GAGVSQSPSNKVTEKGKDVELRCDPISGHTALYWYRQSLGQGLEFLIYFQGNSAPDKSGLPSDRFSAERTGGSVSTLTIQRTQQEDSAVYLCASRVQGGRGNTIYFGEGSWLTVV.

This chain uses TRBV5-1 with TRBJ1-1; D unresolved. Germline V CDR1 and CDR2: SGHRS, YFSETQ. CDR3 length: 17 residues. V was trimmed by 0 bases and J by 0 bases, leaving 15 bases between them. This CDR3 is CASSLAGSPGLNTEAFF. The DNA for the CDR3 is TGCGCCAGCAGCTTGGCTGGGTCCCCTGGGCTGAACACTGAAGCTTTCTTT.